This TCR beta chain is from a study of T cell repertoires in cytomegalovirus infection. In the study overall: CMV infection together with matching HLA type was indicated by public TCR beta signatures.

MiXCR was run by TCRdb on the reads, yielding one entry per CDR3 protein. The data contain nearly 550,000 distinct CDR3 sequences, 16% of them singletons. Study findings and constraints: There were carriers of CMV plus the relevant HLA, and cumulative public TCR beta family frequency identified them. HLA-C-restricted, CMV-specific TCR beta clonotypes were dominant ex vivo.

Of note for this clonotype: Antigen unknown.

J was trimmed by 3 bases and V by 1 base; bases with no gene match: 15. The CDR3 has 19 amino acids. Germline assignment: CDR1 SGHDT and CDR2 YYEEEE. The chain couples TRBV5-6 to TRBJ2-3, with 9 bases aligning to TRBD1. Sequenced sample: CD8+ T cells from PBMCs. The TCR sequence derives from a human donor in good health (CMV status not recorded). Some clones in this sample may be carry-over from other donors' samples. CDR3 amino acids: CASSLNPRDRVILTDTQYF. CDR3 DNA: TGTGCCAGCAGCTTGAACCCCCGGGACAGGGTTATCCTAACAGATACGCAGTATTTT.